Sequencing of this TCR beta chain was carried out in a study of T cells in Graves' hyperthyroidism and ophthalmopathy. What was amplified from RNA transcripts were TCR beta CDR3 regions. An initial round of RT-PCR targeting the TCR CDR3 relied on the HTBI primer set. TCRdb used MiXCR to reprocess the multiplex PCR reads, holding one entry per CDR3 protein. The sample shows about 560,000 distinct CDR3 sequences, 15% to 18% of them seen only once. The CDR3 contains 14 residues. From germline, CDR1 is DFQATT and CDR2 SNEGSKA (reference sequence). Trimming left V 0 bases short and J 0 bases short, with 9 bases between. Stable disease denoted Graves' hyperthyroidism without ophthalmopathy progression within 18 months.

The specimen sequenced was blood. This receptor was taken from a woman in her 30s with Graves' hyperthyroidism. This chain uses TRBV20-1 with TRBJ2-7; no clear D. The CDR3 spells CSARDSRRSYEQYF. The CDR3 DNA follows: TGCAGTGCTAGAGATTCCCGCCGCTCCTACGAGCAGTACTTC.